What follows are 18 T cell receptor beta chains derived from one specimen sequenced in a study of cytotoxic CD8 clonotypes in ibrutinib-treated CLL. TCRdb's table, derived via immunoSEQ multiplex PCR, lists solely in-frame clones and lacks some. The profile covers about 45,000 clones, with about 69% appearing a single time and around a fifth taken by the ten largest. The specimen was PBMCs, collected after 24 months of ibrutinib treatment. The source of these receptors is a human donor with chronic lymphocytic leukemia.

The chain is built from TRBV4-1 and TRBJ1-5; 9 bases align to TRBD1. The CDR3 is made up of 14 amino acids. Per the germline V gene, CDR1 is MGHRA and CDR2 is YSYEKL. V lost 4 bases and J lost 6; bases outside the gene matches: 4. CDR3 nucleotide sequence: TGCGCCAGCAGCCCCCGGGACAGGGTTCAGCCCCAGCATTTT. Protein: CASSPRDRVQPQHF.

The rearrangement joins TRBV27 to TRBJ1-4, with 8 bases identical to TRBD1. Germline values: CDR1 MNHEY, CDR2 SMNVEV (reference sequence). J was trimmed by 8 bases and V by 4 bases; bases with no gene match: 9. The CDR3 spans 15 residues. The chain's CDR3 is CASSSVWTGREKLFF. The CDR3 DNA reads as TGTGCCAGCAGTTCCGTCTGGACAGGGAGAGAAAAACTGTTTTTT.

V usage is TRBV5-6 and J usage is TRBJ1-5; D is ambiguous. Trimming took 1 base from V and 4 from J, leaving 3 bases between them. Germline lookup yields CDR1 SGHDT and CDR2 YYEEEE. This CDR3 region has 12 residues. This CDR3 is CASSLRNQPQHF. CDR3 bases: TGTGCCAGCAGCTTGAGGAATCAGCCCCAGCATTTT.

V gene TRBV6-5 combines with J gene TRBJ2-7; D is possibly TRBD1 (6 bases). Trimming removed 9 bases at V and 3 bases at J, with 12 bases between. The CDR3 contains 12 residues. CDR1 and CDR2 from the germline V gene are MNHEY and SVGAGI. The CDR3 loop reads CASQGSNYEQYF. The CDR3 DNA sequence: TGTGCCAGTCAGGGGTCTAACTACGAGCAGTACTTC.

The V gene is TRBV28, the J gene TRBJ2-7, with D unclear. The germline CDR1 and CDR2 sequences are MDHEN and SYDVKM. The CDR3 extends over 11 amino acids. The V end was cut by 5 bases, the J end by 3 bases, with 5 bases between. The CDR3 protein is CASSAIYEQYF. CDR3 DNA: TGTGCCAGCAGTGCTATCTACGAGCAGTACTTC.

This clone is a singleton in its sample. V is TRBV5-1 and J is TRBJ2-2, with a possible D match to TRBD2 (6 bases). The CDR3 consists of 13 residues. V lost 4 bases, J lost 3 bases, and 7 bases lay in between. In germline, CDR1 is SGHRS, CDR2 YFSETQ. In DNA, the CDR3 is TGCGCCAGCAGCCCGGGAGACACCGGGGAGCTGTTTTTT. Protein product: CASSPGDTGELFF.

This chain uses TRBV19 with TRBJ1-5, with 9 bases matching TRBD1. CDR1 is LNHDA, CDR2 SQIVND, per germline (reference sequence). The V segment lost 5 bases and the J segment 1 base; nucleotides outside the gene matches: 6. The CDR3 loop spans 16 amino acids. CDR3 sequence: CASSPRQGESNQPQHF. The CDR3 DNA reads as TGTGCCAGTAGTCCCCGACAGGGGGAAAGCAATCAGCCCCAGCATTTT.

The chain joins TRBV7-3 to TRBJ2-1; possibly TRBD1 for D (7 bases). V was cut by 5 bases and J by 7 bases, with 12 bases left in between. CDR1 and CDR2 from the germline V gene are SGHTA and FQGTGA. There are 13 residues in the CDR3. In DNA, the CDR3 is TGTGCCAGCAGCGTCAGGGGGGCAAATGAGCAGTTCTTC. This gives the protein CASSVRGANEQFF.

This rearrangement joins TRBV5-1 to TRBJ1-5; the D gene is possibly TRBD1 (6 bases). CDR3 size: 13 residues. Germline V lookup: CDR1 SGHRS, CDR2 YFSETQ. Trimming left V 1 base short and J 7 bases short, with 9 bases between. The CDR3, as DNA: TGCGCCAGCAGCTTGAACAGGGACCAGCCCCAGCATTTT. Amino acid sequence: CASSLNRDQPQHF.

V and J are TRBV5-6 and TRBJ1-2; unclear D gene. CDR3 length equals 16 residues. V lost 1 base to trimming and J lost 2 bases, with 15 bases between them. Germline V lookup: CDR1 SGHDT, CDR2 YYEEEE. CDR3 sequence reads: CASSLSKLRANYGYTF. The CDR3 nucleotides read TGTGCCAGCAGCTTGTCCAAGCTGAGGGCAAACTATGGCTACACCTTC. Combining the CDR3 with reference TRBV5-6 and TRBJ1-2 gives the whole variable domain DAGVTQSPTHLIKTRGQQVTLRCSPKSGHDTVSWYQQALGQGPQFIFQYYEEEERQRGNFPDRFSGHQFPNYSSELNVNALLLGDSALYLCASSLSKLRANYGYTFGSGTRLTVV.

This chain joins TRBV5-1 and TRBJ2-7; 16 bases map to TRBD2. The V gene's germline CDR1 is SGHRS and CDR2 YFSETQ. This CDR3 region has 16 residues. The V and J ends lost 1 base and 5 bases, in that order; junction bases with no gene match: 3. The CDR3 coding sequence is TGCGCCAGCAGCTTGATGGGACTAGCGGGAGGGAACGAGCAGTACTTC. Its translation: CASSLMGLAGGNEQYF.

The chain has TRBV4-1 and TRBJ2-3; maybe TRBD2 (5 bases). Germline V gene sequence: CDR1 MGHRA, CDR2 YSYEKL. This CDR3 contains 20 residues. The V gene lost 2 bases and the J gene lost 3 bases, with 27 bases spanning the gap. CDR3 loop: CASSQLPAPTGSDLTDTQYF. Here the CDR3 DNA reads TGCGCCAGCAGCCAACTACCGGCCCCCACGGGGTCGGACCTAACAGATACGCAGTATTTT.

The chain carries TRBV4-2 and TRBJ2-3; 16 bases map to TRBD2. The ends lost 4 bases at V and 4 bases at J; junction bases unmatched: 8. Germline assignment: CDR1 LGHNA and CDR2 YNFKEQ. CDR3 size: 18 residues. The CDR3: CASSLGTSGGAGADTQYF. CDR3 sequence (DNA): TGTGCCAGCAGCCTCGGGACTAGCGGGGGGGCTGGTGCAGATACGCAGTATTTT.

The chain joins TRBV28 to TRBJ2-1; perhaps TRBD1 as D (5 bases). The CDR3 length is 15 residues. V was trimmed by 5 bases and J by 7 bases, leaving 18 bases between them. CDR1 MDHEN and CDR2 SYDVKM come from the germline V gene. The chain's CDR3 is CASSPLPLAGNEQFF. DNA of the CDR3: TGTGCCAGCAGTCCACTTCCATTAGCAGGGAATGAGCAGTTCTTC.

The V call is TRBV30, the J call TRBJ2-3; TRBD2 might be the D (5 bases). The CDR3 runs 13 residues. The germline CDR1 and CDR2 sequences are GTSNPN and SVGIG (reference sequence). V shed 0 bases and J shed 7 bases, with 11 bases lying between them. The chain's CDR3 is CAWSVEGVNTQYF. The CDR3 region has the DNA TGTGCCTGGAGTGTCGAGGGAGTCAATACGCAGTATTTT.

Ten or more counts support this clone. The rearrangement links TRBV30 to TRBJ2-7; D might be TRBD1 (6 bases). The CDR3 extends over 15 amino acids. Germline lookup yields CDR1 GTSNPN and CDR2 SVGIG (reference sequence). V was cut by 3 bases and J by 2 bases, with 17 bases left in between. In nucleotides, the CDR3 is TGTGCCTGGAGGGCCCCAGGGGCCAAGGCCTACGAGCAGTACTTC. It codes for CAWRAPGAKAYEQYF.

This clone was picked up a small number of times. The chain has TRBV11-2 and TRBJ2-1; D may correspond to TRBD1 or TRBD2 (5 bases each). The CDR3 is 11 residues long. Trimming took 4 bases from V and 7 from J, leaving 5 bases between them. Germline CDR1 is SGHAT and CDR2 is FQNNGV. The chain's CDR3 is CASSWGNEQFF. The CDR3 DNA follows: TGTGCCAGCAGCTGGGGGAATGAGCAGTTCTTC.

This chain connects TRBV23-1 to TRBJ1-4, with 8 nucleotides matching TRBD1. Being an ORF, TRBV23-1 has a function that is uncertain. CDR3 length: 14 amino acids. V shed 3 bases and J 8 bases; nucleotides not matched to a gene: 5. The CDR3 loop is CASSQDRAGEKLFF. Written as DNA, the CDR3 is TGCGCCAGCAGTCAGGACAGGGCCGGGGAAAAACTGTTTTTT.